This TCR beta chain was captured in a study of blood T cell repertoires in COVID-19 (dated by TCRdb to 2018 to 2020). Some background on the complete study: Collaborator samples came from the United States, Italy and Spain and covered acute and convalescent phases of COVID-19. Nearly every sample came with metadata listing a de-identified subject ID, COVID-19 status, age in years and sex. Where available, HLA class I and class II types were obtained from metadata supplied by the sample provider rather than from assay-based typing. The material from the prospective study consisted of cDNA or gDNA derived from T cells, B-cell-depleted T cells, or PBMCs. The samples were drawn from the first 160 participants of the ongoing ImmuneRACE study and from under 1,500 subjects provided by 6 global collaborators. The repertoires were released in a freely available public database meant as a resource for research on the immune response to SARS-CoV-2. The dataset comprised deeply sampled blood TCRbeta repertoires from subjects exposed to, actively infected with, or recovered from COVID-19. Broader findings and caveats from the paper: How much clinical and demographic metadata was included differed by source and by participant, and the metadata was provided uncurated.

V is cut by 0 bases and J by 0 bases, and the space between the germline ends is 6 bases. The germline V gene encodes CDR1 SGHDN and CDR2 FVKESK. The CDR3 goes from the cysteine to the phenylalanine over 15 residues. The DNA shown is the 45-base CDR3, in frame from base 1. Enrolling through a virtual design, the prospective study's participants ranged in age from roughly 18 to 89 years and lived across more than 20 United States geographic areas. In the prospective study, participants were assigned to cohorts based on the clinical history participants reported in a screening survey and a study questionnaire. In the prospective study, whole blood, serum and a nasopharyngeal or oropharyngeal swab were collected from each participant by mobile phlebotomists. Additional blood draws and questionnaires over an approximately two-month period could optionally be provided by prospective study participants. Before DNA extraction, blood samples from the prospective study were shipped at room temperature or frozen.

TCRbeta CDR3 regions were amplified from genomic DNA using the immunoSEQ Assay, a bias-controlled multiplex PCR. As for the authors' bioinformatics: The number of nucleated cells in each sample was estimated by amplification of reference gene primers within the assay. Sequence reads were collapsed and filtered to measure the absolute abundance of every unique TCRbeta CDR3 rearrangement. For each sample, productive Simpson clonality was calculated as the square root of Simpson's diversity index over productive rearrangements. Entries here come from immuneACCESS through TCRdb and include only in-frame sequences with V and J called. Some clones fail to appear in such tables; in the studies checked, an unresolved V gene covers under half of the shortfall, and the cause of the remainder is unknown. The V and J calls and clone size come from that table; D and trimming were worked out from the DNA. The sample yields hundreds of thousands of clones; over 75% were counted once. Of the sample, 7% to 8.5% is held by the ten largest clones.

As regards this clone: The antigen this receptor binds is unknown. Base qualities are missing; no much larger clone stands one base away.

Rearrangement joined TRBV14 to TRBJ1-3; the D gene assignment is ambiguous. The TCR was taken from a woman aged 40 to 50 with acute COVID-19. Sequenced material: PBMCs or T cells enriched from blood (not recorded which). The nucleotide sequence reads TGTGCCAGCAGCCAAGACTTATTCTCTGGAAACACCATATATTTT. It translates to CASSQDLFSGNTIYF.